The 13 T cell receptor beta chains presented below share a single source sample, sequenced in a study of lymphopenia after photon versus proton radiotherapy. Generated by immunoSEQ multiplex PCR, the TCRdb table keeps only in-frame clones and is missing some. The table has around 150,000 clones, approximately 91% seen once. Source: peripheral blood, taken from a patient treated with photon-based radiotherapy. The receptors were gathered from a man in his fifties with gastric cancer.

DNA of the CDR3: TGTGCCAGCAGCTCCGGGTCGGCGAGTGTCGAGCAGTACTTC. Encoded protein: CASSSGSASVEQYF. The chain carries TRBV7-9 and TRBJ2-7; D is ambiguous. CDR1 and CDR2 (germline): SEHNR, FQNEAQ (reference sequence). V shed 4 bases and J shed 6 bases, with 16 bases lying between them. CDR3 size: 14 residues.

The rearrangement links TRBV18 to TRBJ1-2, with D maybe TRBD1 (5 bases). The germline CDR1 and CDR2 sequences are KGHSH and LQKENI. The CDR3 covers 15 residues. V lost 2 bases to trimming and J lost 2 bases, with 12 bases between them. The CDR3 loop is CASSPNAGTNYGYTF. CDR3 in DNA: TGTGCCAGCTCACCAAACGCAGGGACCAACTATGGCTACACCTTC.

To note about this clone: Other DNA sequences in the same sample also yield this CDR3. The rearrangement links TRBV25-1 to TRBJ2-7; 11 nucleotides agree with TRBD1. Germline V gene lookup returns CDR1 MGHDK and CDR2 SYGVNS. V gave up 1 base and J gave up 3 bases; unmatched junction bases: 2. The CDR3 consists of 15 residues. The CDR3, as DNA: TGTGCCAGCAGTGAATTCGGGACAGGGGGCTACGAGCAGTACTTC. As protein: CASSEFGTGGYEQYF.

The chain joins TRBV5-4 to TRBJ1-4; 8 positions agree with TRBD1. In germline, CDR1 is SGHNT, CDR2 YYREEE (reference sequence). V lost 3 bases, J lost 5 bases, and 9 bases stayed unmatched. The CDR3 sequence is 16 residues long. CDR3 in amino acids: CASSSSGGRPNEKLFF. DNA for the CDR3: TGTGCCAGCAGCTCTTCAGGGGGCAGGCCAAATGAAAAACTGTTTTTT.

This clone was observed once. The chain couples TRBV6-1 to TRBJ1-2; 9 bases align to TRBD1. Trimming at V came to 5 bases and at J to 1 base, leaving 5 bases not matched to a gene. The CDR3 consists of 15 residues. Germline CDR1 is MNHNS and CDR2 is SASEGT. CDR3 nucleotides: TGTGCCAGCAGTTCCGAGGACAGGGGTAACTATGGCTACACCTTC. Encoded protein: CASSSEDRGNYGYTF.

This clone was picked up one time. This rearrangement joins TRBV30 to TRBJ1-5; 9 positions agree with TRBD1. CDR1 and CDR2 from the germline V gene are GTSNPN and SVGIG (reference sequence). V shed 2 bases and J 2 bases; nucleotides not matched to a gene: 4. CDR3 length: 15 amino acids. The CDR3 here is CAWSIQGAGNQPQHF. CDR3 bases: TGTGCCTGGAGTATACAGGGGGCTGGCAATCAGCCCCAGCATTTT.

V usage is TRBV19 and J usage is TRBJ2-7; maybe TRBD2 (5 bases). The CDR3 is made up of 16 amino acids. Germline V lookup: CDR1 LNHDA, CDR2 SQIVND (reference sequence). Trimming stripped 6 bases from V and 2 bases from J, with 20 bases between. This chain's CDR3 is CASSAGGLSGAYEQYF. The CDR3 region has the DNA TGTGCCAGTAGCGCCGGCGGGCTTAGTGGAGCCTACGAGCAGTACTTC.

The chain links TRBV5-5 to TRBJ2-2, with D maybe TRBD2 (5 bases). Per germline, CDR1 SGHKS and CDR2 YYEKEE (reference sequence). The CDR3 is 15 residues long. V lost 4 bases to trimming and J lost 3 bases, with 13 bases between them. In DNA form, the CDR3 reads TGTGCCAGCAGCCCATTACTAGGGTACACCGGGGAGCTGTTTTTT. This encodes CASSPLLGYTGELFF.

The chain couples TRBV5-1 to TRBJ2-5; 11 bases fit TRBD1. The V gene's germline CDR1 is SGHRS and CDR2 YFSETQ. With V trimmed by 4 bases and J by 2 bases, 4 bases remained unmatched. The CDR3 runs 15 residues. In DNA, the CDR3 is TGCGCCAGCAGCACAGGACAGGGGGCTCAAGAGACCCAGTACTTC. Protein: CASSTGQGAQETQYF. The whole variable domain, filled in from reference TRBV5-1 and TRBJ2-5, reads KAGVTQTPRYLIKTRGQQVTLSCSPISGHRSVSWYQQTPGQGLQFLFEYFSETQRNKGNFPGRFSGRQFSNSRSEMNVSTLELGDSALYLCASSTGQGAQETQYFGPGTRLLVL.

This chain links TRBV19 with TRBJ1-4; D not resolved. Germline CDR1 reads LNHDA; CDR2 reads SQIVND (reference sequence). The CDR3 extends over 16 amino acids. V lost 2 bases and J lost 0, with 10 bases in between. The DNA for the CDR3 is TGTGCCAGTAGTATACAAGGGCGGACAACTAATGAAAAACTGTTTTTT. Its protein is CASSIQGRTTNEKLFF.

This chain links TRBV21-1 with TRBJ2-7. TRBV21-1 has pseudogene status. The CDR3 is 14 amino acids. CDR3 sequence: CASSMALIKGEQYF. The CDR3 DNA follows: TGTGCCAGCAGCATGGCCTTAATCAAGGGCGAGCAGTACTTC.

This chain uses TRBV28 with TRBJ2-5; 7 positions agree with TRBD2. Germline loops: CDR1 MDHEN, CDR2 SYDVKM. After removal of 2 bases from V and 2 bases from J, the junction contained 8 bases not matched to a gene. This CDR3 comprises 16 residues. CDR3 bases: TGTGCCAGCAGTTTAGGTGGGGGAGGGCCGCAAGAGACCCAGTACTTC. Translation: CASSLGGGGPQETQYF.

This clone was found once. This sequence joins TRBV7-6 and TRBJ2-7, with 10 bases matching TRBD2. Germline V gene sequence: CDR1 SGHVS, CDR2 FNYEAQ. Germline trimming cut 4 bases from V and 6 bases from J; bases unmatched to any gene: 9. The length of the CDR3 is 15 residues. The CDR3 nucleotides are TGTGCCAGCAGCTCATCTAGCGGGAGTATCGGCGAGCAGTACTTC. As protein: CASSSSSGSIGEQYF.